What follows describes a single T cell receptor beta chain. Its antigen remains unknown. These data are taken from a study of radiation and T cells in renal cell carcinoma. Study background: Nephrectomy followed 15 Gy stereotactic body radiation by 4 weeks.

Measured with immunoSEQ multiplex PCR; TCRdb has only the in-frame clones, and not every one. The data contain some 75,000 clones, 82% of them singletons. Trimming removed 3 bases from V and 2 bases from J, with 14 bases in between. The germline V gene has CDR1 WNHNN and CDR2 SYGVQD (reference sequence). The CDR3 covers 15 residues. Study findings and constraints: In blood, top tumor clones expanded by 2 weeks, shrinking by 4. No pretreatment tumor biopsies were available for baseline clonotypes.

This sample's time point: blood 2 weeks post-SBRT. The treatment here: 15 Gy SBRT to primary tumor, nephrectomy 4 weeks later. The tumor was a clear cell renal cell carcinoma. V is TRBV10-1 and J is TRBJ2-7; no clear D gene. The source was blood, collected from a patient whose treatment included radiotherapy and nephrectomy. The origin of this receptor is a man in his sixties with renal cell carcinoma. The DNA of the CDR3 is TGCGCCAGCAGTGATTCTCGAGCAGGTCCCTACGAGCAGTACTTC. This codes for CASSDSRAGPYEQYF.